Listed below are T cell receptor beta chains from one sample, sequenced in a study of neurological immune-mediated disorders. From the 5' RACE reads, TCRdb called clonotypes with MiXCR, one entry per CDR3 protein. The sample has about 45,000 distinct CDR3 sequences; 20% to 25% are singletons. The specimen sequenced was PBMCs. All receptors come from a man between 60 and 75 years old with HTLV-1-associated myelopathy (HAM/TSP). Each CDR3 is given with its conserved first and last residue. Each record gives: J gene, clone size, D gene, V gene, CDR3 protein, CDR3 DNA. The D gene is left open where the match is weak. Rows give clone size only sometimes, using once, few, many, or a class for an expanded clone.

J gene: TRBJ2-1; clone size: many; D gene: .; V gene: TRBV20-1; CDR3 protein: CSGNGNEQFF; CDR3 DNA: TGCAGTGGGAACGGCAATGAGCAGTTCTTC
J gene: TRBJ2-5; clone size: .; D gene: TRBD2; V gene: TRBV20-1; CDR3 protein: CSAPPLGLAKETQYF; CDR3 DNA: TGCAGTGCCCCCCCCCTGGGACTAGCGAAAGAGACCCAGTACTTC
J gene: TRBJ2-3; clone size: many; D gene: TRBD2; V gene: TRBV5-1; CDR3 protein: CASSLELAGGIGDTQYF; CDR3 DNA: TGCGCCAGCAGCTTGGAACTAGCGGGAGGGATCGGAGATACGCAGTATTTT
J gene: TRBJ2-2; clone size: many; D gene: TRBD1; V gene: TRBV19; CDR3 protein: CASAPGQGTGELFF; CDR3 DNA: TGTGCCAGTGCACCGGGACAGGGCACCGGGGAGCTGTTTTTT
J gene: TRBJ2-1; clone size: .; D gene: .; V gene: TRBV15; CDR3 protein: CATSGSHRQADYYNEQFF; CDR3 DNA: TGTGCCACCAGCGGGTCCCACAGACAGGCAGACTACTACAATGAGCAGTTCTTC
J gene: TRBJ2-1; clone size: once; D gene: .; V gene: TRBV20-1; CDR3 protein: CSARTEISYNEQFF; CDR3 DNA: TGCAGTGCTAGGACGGAGATCTCCTACAATGAGCAGTTCTTC
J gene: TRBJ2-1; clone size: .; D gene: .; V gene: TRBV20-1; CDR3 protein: CTVQGSSSYNEQFF; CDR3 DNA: TGCACTGTCCAGGGGTCTAGCTCCTACAATGAGCAGTTCTTC
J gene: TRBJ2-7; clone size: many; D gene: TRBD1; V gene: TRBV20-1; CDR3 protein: CSARDQVAGGDEQYF; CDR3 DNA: TGCAGTGCTAGAGATCAAGTCGCAGGGGGCGACGAGCAGTACTTC
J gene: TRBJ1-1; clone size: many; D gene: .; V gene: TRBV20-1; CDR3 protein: CSAPHGRKAFF; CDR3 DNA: TGCAGTGCTCCCCACGGGCGTAAAGCTTTCTTT
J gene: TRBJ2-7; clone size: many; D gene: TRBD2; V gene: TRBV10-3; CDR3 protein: CAIRAAGTYEQYF; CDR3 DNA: TGTGCCATCAGAGCAGCGGGGACCTACGAGCAGTACTTC
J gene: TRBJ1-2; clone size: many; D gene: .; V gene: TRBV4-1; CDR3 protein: CASSQVGQPYGYTF; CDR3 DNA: TGCGCCAGCAGCCAAGTCGGGCAGCCCTATGGCTACACCTTC
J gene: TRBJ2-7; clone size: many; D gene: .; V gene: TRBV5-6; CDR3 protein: CASSRLAVYEQYF; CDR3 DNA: TGTGCCAGCAGTAGGCTAGCAGTCTACGAGCAGTACTTC
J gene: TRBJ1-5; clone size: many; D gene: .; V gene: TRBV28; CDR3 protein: CASSLGGGDTPRQHF; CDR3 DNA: TGTGCCAGCAGTTTAGGCGGAGGGGACACCCCTCGCCAGCATTTT
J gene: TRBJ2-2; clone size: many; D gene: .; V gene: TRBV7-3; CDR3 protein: CASSSSNNGELFF; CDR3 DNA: TGTGCCAGCAGCTCCTCGAATAACGGGGAGCTGTTTTTT
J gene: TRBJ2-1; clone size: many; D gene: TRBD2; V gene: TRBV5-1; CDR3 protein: CASSLTSGRAHEQFF; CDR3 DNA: TGCGCCAGCAGCTTGACTAGCGGGAGGGCCCATGAGCAGTTCTTC
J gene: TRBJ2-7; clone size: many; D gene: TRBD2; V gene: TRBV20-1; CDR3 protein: CSAGGGLAGGAAYEQYF; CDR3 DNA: TGCAGTGCGGGAGGTGGGCTAGCGGGAGGTGCAGCCTACGAGCAGTACTTC
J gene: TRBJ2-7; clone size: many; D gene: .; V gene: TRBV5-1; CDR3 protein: CASSLGQNEQYF; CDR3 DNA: TGCGCCAGCAGCTTAGGACAGAACGAGCAGTACTTC
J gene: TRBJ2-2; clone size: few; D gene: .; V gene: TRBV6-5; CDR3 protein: CASSLLRFSGELFF; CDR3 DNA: TGTGCCAGCAGTTTACTTAGATTCTCCGGGGAGCTGTTTTTT
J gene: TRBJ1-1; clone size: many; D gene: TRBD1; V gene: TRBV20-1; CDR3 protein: CSALQGARYTEAFF; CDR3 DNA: TGCAGTGCTTTACAGGGGGCGCGGTACACTGAAGCTTTCTTT
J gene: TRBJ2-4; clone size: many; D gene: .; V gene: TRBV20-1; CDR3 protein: CSARDPGKNIQYF; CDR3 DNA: TGCAGTGCTAGAGATCCGGGGAAAAACATTCAGTACTTC
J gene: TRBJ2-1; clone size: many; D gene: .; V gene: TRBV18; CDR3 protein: CASSPQAGARNEQFF; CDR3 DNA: TGTGCCAGCTCACCACAAGCGGGCGCTAGGAATGAGCAGTTCTTC
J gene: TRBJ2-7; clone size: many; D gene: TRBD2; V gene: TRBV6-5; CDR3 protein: CASRSLLAGGPSEQYF; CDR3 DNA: TGTGCCAGCAGATCTCTACTAGCGGGAGGGCCAAGCGAGCAGTACTTC
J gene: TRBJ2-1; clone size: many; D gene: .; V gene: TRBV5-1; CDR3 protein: CASSAGTEVDNEQFF; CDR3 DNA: TGCGCCAGCAGCGCCGGGACTGAAGTGGATAATGAGCAGTTCTTC
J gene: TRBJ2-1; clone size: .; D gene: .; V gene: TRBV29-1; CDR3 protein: CSVERGRGGDEQFF; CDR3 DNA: TGCAGCGTTGAGAGGGGTAGGGGTGGAGATGAGCAGTTCTTC
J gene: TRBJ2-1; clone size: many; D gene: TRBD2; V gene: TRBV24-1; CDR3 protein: CATSAAAGGRNEQFF; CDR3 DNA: TGTGCCACCAGTGCGGCAGCGGGAGGGCGGAATGAGCAGTTCTTC
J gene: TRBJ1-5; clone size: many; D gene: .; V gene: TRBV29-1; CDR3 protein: CSVAGVDDAQPQHF; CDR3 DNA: TGCAGCGTTGCGGGTGTCGACGACGCCCAGCCCCAGCATTTT